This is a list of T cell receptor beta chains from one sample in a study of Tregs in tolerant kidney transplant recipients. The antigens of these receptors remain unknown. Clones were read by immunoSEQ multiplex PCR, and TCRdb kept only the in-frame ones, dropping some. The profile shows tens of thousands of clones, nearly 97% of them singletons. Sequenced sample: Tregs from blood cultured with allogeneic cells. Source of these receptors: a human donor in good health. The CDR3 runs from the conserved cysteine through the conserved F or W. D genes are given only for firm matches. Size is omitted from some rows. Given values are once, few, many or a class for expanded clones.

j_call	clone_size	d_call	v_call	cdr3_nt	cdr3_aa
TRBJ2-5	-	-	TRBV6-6	TGTGCCAGCAGTTACCTCGGGGGCCAAGAGACCCAGTACTTC	CASSYLGGQETQYF
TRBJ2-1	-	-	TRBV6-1	TGTGCCAGCAGCAGGGTCCCTTGGAATGAGCAGTTCTTC	CASSRVPWNEQFF
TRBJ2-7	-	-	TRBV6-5	TGTGCCAGCGGCTTCGGGGGTTTCTCCTACGAGCAGTACTTC	CASGFGGFSYEQYF
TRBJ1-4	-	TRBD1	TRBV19	TGTGCCAGTAGTGGACCGGGACAGGGGAGCGAAAAACTGTTTTTT	CASSGPGQGSEKLFF
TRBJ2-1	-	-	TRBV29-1	TGCAGCGTTGAAGGCCTAGGTGCCTGGGGCGACTACAATGAGCAGTTCTTC	CSVEGLGAWGDYNEQFF
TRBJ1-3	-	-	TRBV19	TGTGCCAGTAGTAAGAACGCAGGGGATGGAAACACCATATATTTT	CASSKNAGDGNTIYF
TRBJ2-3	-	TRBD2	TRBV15	TGTGCCACCAGCAGAGGGGAGACTAGCGGGAGGGCAGATACGCAGTATTTT	CATSRGETSGRADTQYF
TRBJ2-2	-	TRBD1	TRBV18	TGTGCCAGCTCACTTTTTGAGGGGGCCGCCGGGGAGCTGTTTTTT	CASSLFEGAAGELFF
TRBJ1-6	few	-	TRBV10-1	TGCGCCAGCAGTGGAGGCAGGTCGGGGTCACCCCTCCACTTT	CASSGGRSGSPLHF
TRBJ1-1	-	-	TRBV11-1	TGTGCCAGCAGCTTAGCTGGGGTCACTGAAGCTTTCTTT	CASSLAGVTEAFF
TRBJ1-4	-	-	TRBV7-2	TGTGCCAGCAGCTCCCGTCGCCTGGGCGAAAAACTGTTTTTT	CASSSRRLGEKLFF
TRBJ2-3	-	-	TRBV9	TGTGCCAGCAGCCTAGACGGACATGGCGGTAATACGCAGTATTTT	CASSLDGHGGNTQYF
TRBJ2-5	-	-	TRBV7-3	TGTGCCAGCAGGGGCCGGGGCGAAGAGACCCAGTACTTC	CASRGRGEETQYF
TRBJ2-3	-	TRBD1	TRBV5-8	TGTGCCAGCAGCAGCCGGACAGGGGATACGCAGTATTTT	CASSSRTGDTQYF
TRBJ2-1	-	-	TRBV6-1	TGTGCCAGCAGTATCCTCAGCGGAAGATACAATGAGCAGTTCTTC	CASSILSGRYNEQFF
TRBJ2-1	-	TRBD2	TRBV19	TGTGCCAGTAGTATTGGTAGCGGGAGTGTTCGGGAGCAGTTCTTC	CASSIGSGSVREQFF
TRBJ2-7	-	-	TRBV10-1	TGCGCCAGCAGCCCTGACAGTTTTAACCACGAGCAGTACTTC	CASSPDSFNHEQYF
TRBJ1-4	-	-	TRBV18	TGTGCCAGCTCACCACTGTCTCGGGGGTTCAAGAATGAAAAACTGTTTTTT	CASSPLSRGFKNEKLFF
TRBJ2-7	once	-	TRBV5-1	TGCGCCAGCAGCTTGGGGGGCGGCTACGAGCAGTACTTC	CASSLGGGYEQYF
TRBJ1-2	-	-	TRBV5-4	TGTGCCAGCAGCTTGGAGGGGGAACACTATGGCTACACCTTC	CASSLEGEHYGYTF